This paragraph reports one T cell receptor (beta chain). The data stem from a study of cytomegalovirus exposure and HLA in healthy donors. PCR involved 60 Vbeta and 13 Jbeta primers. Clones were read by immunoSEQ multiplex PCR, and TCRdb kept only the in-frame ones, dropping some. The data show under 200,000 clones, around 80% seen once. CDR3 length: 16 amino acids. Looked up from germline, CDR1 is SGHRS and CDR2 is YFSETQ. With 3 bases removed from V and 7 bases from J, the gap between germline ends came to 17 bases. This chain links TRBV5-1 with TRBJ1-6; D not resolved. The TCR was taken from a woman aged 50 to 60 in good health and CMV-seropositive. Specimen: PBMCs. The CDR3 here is CASSSSSSRANSPLHF. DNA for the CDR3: TGCGCCAGCAGCTCTTCTTCATCGCGAGCAAATTCACCCCTCCACTTT.